The 29 T cell receptor beta chains reported below all come from one sample, sequenced in a study of CD8 T cells in Susac syndrome. Reverse transcription of about 0.5 to 1 ug RNA was carried out with random hexamers. In TCRdb, the immunoSEQ multiplex PCR reads were re-called with MiXCR into one record per CDR3 protein. The sample includes 40,000 to 60,000 distinct CDR3 sequences, around 93% of them seen just once. Sequenced: CD8+ T cells from PBMCs. These receptors all stem from a human donor with multiple sclerosis.

In this sample, this clonotype turned up once. In DNA, the CDR3 is TGCAGCGTCCCGAGGGGGCACATGAACACTGAAGCTTTCTTT. Amino acid sequence: CSVPRGHMNTEAFF. The V and J genes are TRBV29-1 and TRBJ1-1, with TRBD1 matching 7 bases. Unmatched junction bases numbered 7, after V lost 6 bases and J lost 0 bases. Germline V gene sequence: CDR1 SQVTM, CDR2 ANQGSEA. The CDR3 contains 14 residues.

This chain connects TRBV28 to TRBJ2-7, with D possibly TRBD2 on 6 matching bases. Trimming removed 7 bases from V and 0 bases from J, with 16 bases in between. The CDR3 has 15 residues. In germline, CDR1 is MDHEN, CDR2 SYDVKM. In DNA form, the CDR3 reads TGTGCCAGCACCCCTCTACTCGGGAGCTCCTACGAGCAGTACTTC. This sequence encodes CASTPLLGSSYEQYF.

The chain couples TRBV7-9 to TRBJ1-4; 10 bases match TRBD1. Per the germline V gene, CDR1 is SEHNR and CDR2 is FQNEAQ (reference sequence). CDR3 length equals 16 residues. The junction had 7 bases not matched to a gene; V was cut back by 4 bases and J by 5 bases. The CDR3 bases are TGTGCCAGCAGCTCGACCCCGGGACAGGGGAATGAAAAACTGTTTTTT. Its translation is CASSSTPGQGNEKLFF.

This clonotype appeared once. The genes are TRBV5-4 and TRBJ2-7; perhaps D is TRBD1 or TRBD2 (5 bases each). Trimming pared 4 bases from V and 2 bases from J, leaving 13 bases between. CDR3 length equals 14 residues. Germline-derived CDR1 and CDR2 are SGHNT and YYREEE (reference sequence). The CDR3 spells CASSIRGLTYEQYF. CDR3 DNA: TGTGCCAGCAGCATACGGGGCTTGACCTACGAGCAGTACTTC.

This sequence joins TRBV20-1 and TRBJ2-3, with TRBD1 matching 8 bases. This CDR3 region has 16 residues. Germline V gene sequence: CDR1 DFQATT, CDR2 SNEGSKA (reference sequence). With V trimmed by 1 base and J by 3 bases, 9 bases remained unmatched. The CDR3 reads CSARGVRDRGTDTQYF. The CDR3 DNA follows: TGCAGTGCTAGAGGAGTACGAGACAGGGGTACAGATACGCAGTATTTT.

V usage is TRBV28 and J usage is TRBJ1-5, with D hard to call. This CDR3 is 14 amino acids long. The ends were cut back, 3 bases at V and 0 bases at J, with 6 bases in the middle. The germline CDR1 and CDR2 sequences are MDHEN and SYDVKM. Here the CDR3 reads CASSFEASNQPQHF. CDR3 nucleotide sequence: TGTGCCAGCAGTTTTGAAGCTAGCAATCAGCCCCAGCATTTT. Filled out from reference TRBV28 and TRBJ1-5, the complete variable domain reads DVKVTQSSRYLVKRTGEKVFLECVQDMDHENMFWYRQDPGLGLRLIYFSYDVKMKEKGDIPEGYSVSREKKERFSLILESASTNQTSMYLCASSFEASNQPQHFGDGTRLSIL.

The chain combines TRBV12-3 or TRBV12-4 with TRBJ2-1; D gene ambiguous. The CDR3 runs to 13 residues. V was shortened by 6 bases and J by 3 bases, with 9 bases between the two germline ends. The CDR3 region is CASSPSFYNEQFF. Here the CDR3 DNA reads TGTGCCAGCAGCCCGTCCTTCTACAATGAGCAGTTCTTC.

The chain has TRBV5-4 and TRBJ1-2; D might be TRBD1 (6 bases). Germline V CDR1 and CDR2: SGHNT, YYREEE (reference sequence). CDR3 length: 12 residues. Trimming stripped 3 bases from V and 6 bases from J, with 9 bases between. The CDR3 DNA sequence: TGTGCCAGCAGCTGGGCAGGGGATGGCTACACCTTC. Translation: CASSWAGDGYTF. Looking up the rest from reference TRBV5-4 and TRBJ1-2 gives the full variable domain: ETGVTQSPTHLIKTRGQQVTLRCSSQSGHNTVSWYQQALGQGPQFIFQYYREEENGRGNFPPRFSGLQFPNYSSELNVNALELDDSALYLCASSWAGDGYTFGSGTRLTVV.

The chain recombines TRBV6-2 or TRBV6-3 with TRBJ1-5; D possibly corresponds to TRBD1 (5 bases). The V and J ends lost 6 bases and 2 bases respectively, with 17 bases between them. The CDR3 is 16 residues long. The V gene's germline CDR1 is MNHEY and CDR2 SVGEGT. The CDR3 here is CASRGLGANRNQPQHF. DNA for the CDR3: TGTGCCAGCAGGGGACTCGGAGCCAATCGCAATCAGCCCCAGCATTTT.

The chain uses TRBV5-6 and TRBJ2-7; 10 positions agree with TRBD2. Germline trimming cut 5 bases from V and 3 bases from J; bases unmatched to any gene: 14. CDR1 and CDR2 from the germline V gene are SGHDT and YYEEEE. This CDR3 is 17 amino acids long. The CDR3 DNA reads as TGTGCCAGCAGTCTAGAGTGGAGCGGGGGGGCCGACTACGAGCAGTACTTC. Encoded protein: CASSLEWSGGADYEQYF.

This clonotype came up once. The chain couples TRBV11-2 to TRBJ2-7; no firm D call. This CDR3 is built from 17 residues. Germline V CDR1 and CDR2: SGHAT, FQNNGV. V was pared by 5 bases and J by 2 bases, with 22 bases between. The DNA of the CDR3 is TGTGCCAGCAGCCCCTACCCCCGGCGACCCTCCGCCTACGAGCAGTACTTC. This gives the protein CASSPYPRRPSAYEQYF.

The V call is TRBV19, the J call TRBJ1-6; possible D gene TRBD1, 6 bases. The CDR3 contains 13 residues. Germline lookup yields CDR1 LNHDA and CDR2 SQIVND (reference sequence). V was clipped by 4 bases and J by 6 bases, with 7 bases between them. The CDR3 sequence is CASSNRVNSPLHF. The CDR3 DNA follows: TGTGCCAGTAGTAACAGGGTTAATTCACCCCTCCACTTT.

The chain uses TRBV3-1 and TRBJ2-1; TRBD2 agrees at 9 bases. Per germline, CDR1 LGHDT and CDR2 YNNKEL (reference sequence). The CDR3 sequence is 17 residues long. V shed 0 bases and J 4 bases; nucleotides not matched to a gene: 7. The CDR3 spells CASSQDLAGLQYNEQFF. As DNA, the CDR3 is TGTGCCAGCAGCCAAGATCTAGCGGGACTACAATACAATGAGCAGTTCTTC.

This rearrangement joins TRBV2 to TRBJ2-7, with 8 bases fitting TRBD1. Germline V CDR1 and CDR2: SNHLY, FYNNEI. The ends lost 6 bases at V and 2 bases at J; junction bases unmatched: 9. The CDR3 spans 15 residues. CDR3 in amino acids: CASRGAGTGAYEQYF. The CDR3 DNA is TGTGCCAGCAGGGGGGCCGGGACAGGAGCCTACGAGCAGTACTTC.

CDR3 in DNA: TGTGCCAGCAGCTTTCCGGGACTCACAGCCTACGAGCAGTACTTC. Protein: CASSFPGLTAYEQYF. V gene TRBV7-9 combines with J gene TRBJ2-7, with a tentative D call TRBD2 (6 bases). V lost 3 bases and J lost 2, with 14 bases in between. The CDR3 has 15 residues. The germline V gene encodes CDR1 SEHNR and CDR2 FQNEAQ (reference sequence).

The chain combines TRBV29-1 with TRBJ1-4; possible D gene TRBD1, 5 bases. V lost 2 bases, J lost 8 bases, and 12 bases lay in between. This CDR3 spans 13 amino acids. The V gene's germline CDR1 is SQVTM and CDR2 ANQGSEA. CDR3 sequence: CSVEQGIGEKLFF. The DNA of the CDR3 is TGCAGCGTTGAACAGGGAATAGGGGAAAAACTGTTTTTT.

The CDR3 spells CASSVRGPETQYF. In DNA form, the CDR3 reads TGTGCCAGCAGCGTACGGGGGCCGGAGACCCAGTACTTC. This chain joins TRBV9 and TRBJ2-5, with D perhaps matching TRBD1 or TRBD2 (6 bases each). Germline loops: CDR1 SGDLS, CDR2 YYNGEE. This CDR3 is built from 13 residues. V lost 1 base, J lost 5 bases, and 9 bases lay in between. Based on the CDR3 plus reference TRBV9 and TRBJ2-5, the full variable domain is DSGVTQTPKHLITATGQRVTLRCSPRSGDLSVYWYQQSLDQGLQFLIQYYNGEERAKGNILERFSAQQFPDLHSELNLSSLELGDSALYFCASSVRGPETQYFGPGTRLLVL.

The genes are TRBV11-2 and TRBJ2-5; D not resolved. Germline CDR1 and CDR2: SGHAT and FQNNGV. The CDR3 totals 11 residues. V lost 5 bases and J 9 bases, leaving 10 bases between the germline ends. CDR3 amino acids: CASSLQLSQYF. The CDR3 DNA reads as TGTGCCAGCAGCCTACAGTTGTCCCAGTACTTC.

The J gene is TRBJ1-1, the V gene TRBV4-1, with D unclear. Trimming shortened V by 1 base and J by 12 bases, and 6 bases separated the two germline ends. This CDR3 spans 10 amino acids. The germline V gene has CDR1 MGHRA and CDR2 YSYEKL. The CDR3 DNA sequence: TGCGCCAGCAGCCAAGGGAGGACTTTCTTT. Encoded protein: CASSQGRTFF.

The chain recombines TRBV25-1 with TRBJ2-3, with D maybe TRBD1 (5 bases). This CDR3 is 14 amino acids long. V lost 5 bases, J lost 2 bases, and 11 bases lay in between. CDR1 is MGHDK, CDR2 SYGVNS, per germline. The CDR3 DNA follows: TGTGCCAGCAGTCAGGGCTTTAACACAGATACGCAGTATTTT. Its translation: CASSQGFNTDTQYF.

This sequence joins TRBV27 and TRBJ1-6, with D uncertain. Trimming removed 6 bases at V and 7 bases at J, with 13 bases between. This CDR3 is 14 amino acids long. Germline values: CDR1 MNHEY, CDR2 SMNVEV (reference sequence). CDR3 sequence reads: CASSSLQLNSPLHF. The CDR3 DNA reads TGTGCCAGCAGCTCCCTCCAGCTAAATTCACCCCTCCACTTT.

This rearrangement joins TRBV7-9 to TRBJ2-5, with a tentative D call TRBD1 (6 bases). The CDR3 has 14 amino acids. Germline values: CDR1 SEHNR, CDR2 FQNEAQ (reference sequence). Trimming shortened V by 0 bases and J by 1 base, and 6 bases separated the two germline ends. The CDR3, as DNA: TGTGCCAGCAGCTTAGCGGGGGCCCAAGAGACCCAGTACTTC. This gives the protein CASSLAGAQETQYF.

The chain employs TRBV9 and TRBJ2-5, with 7 bases that match TRBD2. The CDR3 runs to 16 residues. Germline-derived CDR1 and CDR2 are SGDLS and YYNGEE. J was trimmed by 2 bases and V by 2 bases; bases with no gene match: 9. CDR3 sequence (DNA): TGTGCCAGCAGCGTCGCGGCGGGGGAGTGGCAAGAGACCCAGTACTTC. This gives the protein CASSVAAGEWQETQYF.

This clonotype was seen a few times. The chain has TRBV5-1 and TRBJ1-4, with 10 positions matching TRBD1. Trimming took 2 bases from V and 4 from J; bases not matched to a gene: 8. Germline CDR1 and CDR2: SGHRS and YFSETQ. This CDR3 has 17 amino acids. The CDR3 DNA follows: TGCGCCAGCAGCTTTCGAGACAGGGGGCGAAGTAATGAAAAACTGTTTTTT. Encoded protein: CASSFRDRGRSNEKLFF.

The chain has TRBV7-3 and TRBJ1-1; tentatively, D is TRBD1 (5 bases). The CDR3 loop spans 16 amino acids. Germline CDR1 SGHTA, CDR2 FQGTGA. V lost 3 bases and J 3 bases, leaving 17 bases between the germline ends. The CDR3 region has the DNA TGTGCCAGCAGCTTCCTGACAGAAGGTGTCGACACTGAAGCTTTCTTT. Translated, it gives CASSFLTEGVDTEAFF.

This clonotype was seen once. The chain is built from TRBV30 and TRBJ2-1, with D possibly matching TRBD2 (5 bases). The ends were cut back, 1 base at V and 6 bases at J, with 13 bases in the middle. The CDR3 totals 14 residues. From germline, CDR1 is GTSNPN and CDR2 SVGIG (reference sequence). The DNA of the CDR3 is TGTGCCTGGAGTGGACCCAGGAGGCGCAATGAGCAGTTCTTC. It specifies CAWSGPRRRNEQFF.

Only a few counts were recorded for this clonotype. The J gene is TRBJ2-7, the V gene TRBV4-2; 8 bases fit TRBD2. CDR3 size: 16 residues. The V and J ends lost 3 bases and 0 bases, in that order; junction bases with no gene match: 7. Germline assignment: CDR1 LGHNA and CDR2 YNFKEQ. The CDR3 here is CASSQSWAGGSYEQYF. CDR3 nucleotides: TGTGCCAGCAGCCAGAGTTGGGCGGGAGGCTCCTACGAGCAGTACTTC.

The chain employs TRBV2 and TRBJ2-7; D is undetermined. Germline lookup yields CDR1 SNHLY and CDR2 FYNNEI. This CDR3 has 11 residues. Trimming stripped 2 bases from V and 4 bases from J, with 3 bases between. The CDR3, as DNA: TGTGCCAGCAGTGAAAAGTACGAGCAGTACTTC. Translating gives CASSEKYEQYF.

The chain links TRBV4-1 to TRBJ2-4; tentatively, D is TRBD2 (6 bases). In germline, CDR1 is MGHRA, CDR2 YSYEKL. CDR3 length: 15 amino acids. V was cut by 1 base and J by 7 bases, with 14 bases left in between. The chain's CDR3 is CASSQGRGAGNIQYF. The CDR3 DNA is TGCGCCAGCAGCCAAGGAAGGGGCGCGGGGAACATTCAGTACTTC.